Only one count was recorded for the clone carrying this TCR beta chain. Its antigen remains unknown. Profiling relied on immunoSEQ multiplex PCR, and the TCRdb table lists in-frame clones only, not all of them. Counted here are some 70,000 clones, 80% to 95% occurring once; the ten biggest clones make up 6.7%. The data were taken from a study of graft-versus-host responses after intestinal transplantation. Overall study: Anti-thymocyte globulin was used for induction in all recipients, who then took tacrolimus and steroids for about three years. Study conclusions and caveats: Recipient-marrow GvH clones were detected, some having first appeared in ileum or blood.

V dropped 2 bases and J dropped 6; count of bases not matched to a gene: 7. This CDR3 contains 14 residues. Per germline, CDR1 GTSNPN and CDR2 SVGIG (reference sequence). Material: bone marrow, obtained 700 to 750 days after intestinal transplantation. The chain is built from TRBV30 and TRBJ2-3, with 8 bases fitting TRBD2. This receptor was obtained from a human patient who received an intestinal transplant, so some T cells may come from the graft donor. The CDR3 spells CAWSPGGPADTQYF. CDR3 bases: TGTGCCTGGAGTCCGGGAGGGCCAGCGGATACGCAGTATTTT. Full variable domain (remainder filled in from reference TRBV30 and TRBJ2-3): SQTIHQWPATLVQPVGSPLSLECTVEGTSNPNLYWYRQAAGRGLQLLFYSVGIGQISSEVPQNLSASRPQDRQFILSSKKLLLSDSGFYLCAWSPGGPADTQYFGPGTRLTVL.